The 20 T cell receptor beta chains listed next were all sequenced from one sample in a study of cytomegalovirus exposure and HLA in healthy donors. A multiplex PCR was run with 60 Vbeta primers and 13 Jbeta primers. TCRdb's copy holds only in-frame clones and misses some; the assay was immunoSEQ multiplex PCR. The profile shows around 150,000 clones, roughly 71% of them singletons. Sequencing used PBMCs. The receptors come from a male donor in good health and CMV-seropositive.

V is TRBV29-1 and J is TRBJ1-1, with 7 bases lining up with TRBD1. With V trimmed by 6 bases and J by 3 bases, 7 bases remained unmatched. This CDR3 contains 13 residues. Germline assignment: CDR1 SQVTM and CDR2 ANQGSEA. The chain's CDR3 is CSVLDRVYTEAFF. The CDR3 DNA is TGCAGCGTCCTCGACAGGGTATACACTGAAGCTTTCTTT.

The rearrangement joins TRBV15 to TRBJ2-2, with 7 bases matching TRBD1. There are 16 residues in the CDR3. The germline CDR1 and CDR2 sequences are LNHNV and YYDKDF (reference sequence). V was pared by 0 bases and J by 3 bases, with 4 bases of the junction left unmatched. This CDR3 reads CATSRDPGQYTGELFF. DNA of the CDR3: TGTGCCACCAGCAGAGATCCGGGACAGTACACCGGGGAGCTGTTTTTT.

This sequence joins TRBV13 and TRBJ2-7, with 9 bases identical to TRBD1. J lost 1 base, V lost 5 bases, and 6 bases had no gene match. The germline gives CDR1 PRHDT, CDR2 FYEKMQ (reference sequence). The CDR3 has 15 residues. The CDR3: CASSRRDRVSYEQYF. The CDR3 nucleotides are TGTGCCAGCAGCAGGCGGGACAGGGTTTCCTACGAGCAGTACTTC.

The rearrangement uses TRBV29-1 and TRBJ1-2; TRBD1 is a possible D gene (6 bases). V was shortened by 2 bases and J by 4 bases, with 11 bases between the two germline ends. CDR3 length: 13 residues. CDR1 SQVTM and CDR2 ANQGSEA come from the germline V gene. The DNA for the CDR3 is TGCAGCGTTGAAAACAGGGCCACCTATGGCTACACCTTC. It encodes CSVENRATYGYTF.

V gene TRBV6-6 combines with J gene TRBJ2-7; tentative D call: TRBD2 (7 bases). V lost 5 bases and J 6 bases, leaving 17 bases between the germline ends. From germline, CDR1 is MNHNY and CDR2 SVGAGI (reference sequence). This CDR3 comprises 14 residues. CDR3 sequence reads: CASSPVRGASEQYF. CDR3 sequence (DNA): TGTGCCAGCAGTCCCGTTCGGGGGGCTAGCGAGCAGTACTTC.

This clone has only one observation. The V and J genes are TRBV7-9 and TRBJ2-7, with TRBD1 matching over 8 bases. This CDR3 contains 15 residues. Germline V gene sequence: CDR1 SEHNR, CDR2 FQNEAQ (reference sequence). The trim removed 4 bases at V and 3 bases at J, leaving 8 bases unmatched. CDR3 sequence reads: CASSSRQGRYYEQYF. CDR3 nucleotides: TGTGCCAGCAGCTCCCGACAGGGGCGGTACTACGAGCAGTACTTC.

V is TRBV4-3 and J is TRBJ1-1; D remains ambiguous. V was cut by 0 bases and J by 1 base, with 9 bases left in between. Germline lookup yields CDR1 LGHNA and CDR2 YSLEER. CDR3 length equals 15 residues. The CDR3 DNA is TGCGCCAGCAGCCAAGAGGTCCGAGGGAACACTGAAGCTTTCTTT. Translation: CASSQEVRGNTEAFF.

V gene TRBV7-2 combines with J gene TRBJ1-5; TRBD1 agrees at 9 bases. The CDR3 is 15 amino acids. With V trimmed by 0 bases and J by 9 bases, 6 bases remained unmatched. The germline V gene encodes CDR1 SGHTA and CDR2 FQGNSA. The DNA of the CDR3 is TGTGCCAGCAGCTTAGCACGACAGGGGGGCAGGCCCCAGCATTTT. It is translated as CASSLARQGGRPQHF.

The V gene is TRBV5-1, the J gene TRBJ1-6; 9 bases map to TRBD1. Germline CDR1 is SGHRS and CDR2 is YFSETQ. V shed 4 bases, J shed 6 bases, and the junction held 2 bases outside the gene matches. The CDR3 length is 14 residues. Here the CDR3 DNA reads TGCGCCAGCAGCCGGGACAGGGTTAATTCACCCCTCCACTTT. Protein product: CASSRDRVNSPLHF.

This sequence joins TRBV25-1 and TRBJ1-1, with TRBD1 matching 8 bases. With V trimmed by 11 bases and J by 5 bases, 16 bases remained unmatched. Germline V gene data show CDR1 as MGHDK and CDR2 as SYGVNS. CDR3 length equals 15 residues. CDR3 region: CAAAPLTGGGTEAFF. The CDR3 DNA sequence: TGTGCCGCCGCTCCACTTACAGGGGGGGGGACTGAAGCTTTCTTT.

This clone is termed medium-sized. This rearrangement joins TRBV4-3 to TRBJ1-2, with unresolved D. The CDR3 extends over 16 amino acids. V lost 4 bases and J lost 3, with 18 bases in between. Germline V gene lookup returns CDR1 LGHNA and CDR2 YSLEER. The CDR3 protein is CASSPYGAALDYGYTF. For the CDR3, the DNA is TGCGCCAGCAGCCCTTACGGCGCGGCTCTTGACTATGGCTACACCTTC.

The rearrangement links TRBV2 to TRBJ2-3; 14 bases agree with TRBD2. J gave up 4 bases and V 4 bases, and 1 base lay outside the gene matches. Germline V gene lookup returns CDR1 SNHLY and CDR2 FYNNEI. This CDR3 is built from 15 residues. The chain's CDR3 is CASSGTSGGPDTQYF. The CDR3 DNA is TGTGCCAGCAGTGGGACTAGCGGGGGGCCAGATACGCAGTATTTT. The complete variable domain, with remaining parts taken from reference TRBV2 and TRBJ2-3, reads EPEVTQTPSHQVTQMGQEVILRCVPISNHLYFYWYRQILGQKVEFLVSFYNNEISEKSEIFDDQFSVERPDGSNFTLKIRSTKLEDSAMYFCASSGTSGGPDTQYFGPGTRLTVL.

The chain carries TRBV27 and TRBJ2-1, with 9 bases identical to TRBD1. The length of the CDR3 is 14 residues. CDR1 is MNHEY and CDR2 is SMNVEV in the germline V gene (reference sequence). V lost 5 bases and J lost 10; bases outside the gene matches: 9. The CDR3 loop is CASSPGTGSREQFF. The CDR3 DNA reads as TGTGCCAGCAGTCCCGGGACAGGGTCTCGCGAGCAGTTCTTC.

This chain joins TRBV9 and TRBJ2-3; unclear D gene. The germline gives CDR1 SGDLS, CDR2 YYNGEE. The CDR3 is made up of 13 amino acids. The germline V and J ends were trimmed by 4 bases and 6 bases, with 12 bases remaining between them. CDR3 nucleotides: TGTGCCAGCAGCCCCTTAAGAGAGGATACGCAGTATTTT. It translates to CASSPLREDTQYF.

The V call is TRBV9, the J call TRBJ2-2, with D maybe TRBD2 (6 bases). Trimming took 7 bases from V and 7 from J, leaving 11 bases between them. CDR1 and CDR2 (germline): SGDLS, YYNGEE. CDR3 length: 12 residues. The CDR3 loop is CASLASHGELFF. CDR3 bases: TGTGCCAGCCTAGCGAGTCACGGGGAGCTGTTTTTT.

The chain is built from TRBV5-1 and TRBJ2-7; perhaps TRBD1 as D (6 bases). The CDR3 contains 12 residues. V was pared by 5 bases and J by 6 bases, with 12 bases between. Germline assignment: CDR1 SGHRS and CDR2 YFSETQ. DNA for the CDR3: TGCGCCAGCAGTTACACAGGGTCCGAGCAGTACTTC. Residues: CASSYTGSEQYF.

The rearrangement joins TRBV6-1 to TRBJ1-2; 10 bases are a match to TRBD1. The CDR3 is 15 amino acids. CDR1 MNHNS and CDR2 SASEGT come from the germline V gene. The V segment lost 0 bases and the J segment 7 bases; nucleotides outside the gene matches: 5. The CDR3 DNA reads TGTGCCAGCAGTGAAGCGGAGCGGGACAGGGGTGGCTACACCTTC. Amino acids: CASSEAERDRGGYTF.

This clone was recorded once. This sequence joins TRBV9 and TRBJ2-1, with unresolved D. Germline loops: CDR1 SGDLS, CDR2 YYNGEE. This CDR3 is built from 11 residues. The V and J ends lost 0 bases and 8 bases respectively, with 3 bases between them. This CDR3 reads CASSVDYEQFF. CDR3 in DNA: TGTGCCAGCAGCGTAGACTATGAGCAGTTCTTC.

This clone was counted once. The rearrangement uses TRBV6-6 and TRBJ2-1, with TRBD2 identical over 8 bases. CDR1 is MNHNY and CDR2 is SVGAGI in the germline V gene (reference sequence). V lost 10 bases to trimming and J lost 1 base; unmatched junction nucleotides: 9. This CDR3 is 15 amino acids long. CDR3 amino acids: CATHSGTPSYNEQFF. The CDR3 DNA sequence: TGTGCCACCCATAGCGGGACTCCTTCCTACAATGAGCAGTTCTTC.

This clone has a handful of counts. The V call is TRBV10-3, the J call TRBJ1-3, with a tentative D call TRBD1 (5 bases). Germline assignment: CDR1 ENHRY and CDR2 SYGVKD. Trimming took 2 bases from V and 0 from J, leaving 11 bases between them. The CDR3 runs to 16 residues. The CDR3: CAISEEEGVSGNTIYF. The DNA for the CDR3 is TGTGCCATCAGTGAGGAGGAAGGGGTCTCTGGAAACACCATATATTTT.